One and the same sample provided the 29 T cell receptor beta chains below, sequenced in a study of Graves' ophthalmopathy and Graves' hyperthyroidism. From RNA, the CDR3 regions of TCR beta chains were amplified and sequenced. Following a first-round RT-PCR that used HTBI primers, a second-round multiplex PCR was carried out. MiXCR, applied by TCRdb to the multiplex PCR reads, yields one record per CDR3 protein. This table holds 200,000 to 250,000 distinct CDR3 sequences, around a fifth found once. The material sequenced was peripheral blood. These receptors were collected from a woman aged 45-65 years with Graves' ophthalmopathy.

This clonotype was seen repeatedly, ten times or more. V gene TRBV6-1 combines with J gene TRBJ2-7; 10 bases match TRBD2. Germline CDR1 is MNHNS and CDR2 is SASEGT. Trimming took 3 bases from V and 2 from J; bases not matched to a gene: 1. The CDR3 contains 14 residues. The CDR3 is CASSDLAGAYEQYF. The CDR3 DNA reads TGTGCCAGCAGTGATCTAGCGGGAGCCTACGAGCAGTACTTC.

This clonotype was detected many times. The chain recombines TRBV2 with TRBJ1-3; D unresolved. Trimming removed 6 bases at V and 1 base at J, with 13 bases between. CDR1 is SNHLY, CDR2 FYNNEI, per germline. CDR3 length: 15 amino acids. CDR3: CASSAGFRSGNTIYF. The CDR3 coding sequence is TGTGCCAGCAGCGCAGGTTTTAGGTCTGGAAACACCATATATTTT.

There are a few counts of this clonotype. This sequence joins TRBV9 and TRBJ1-6; D ambiguous. CDR1 is SGDLS, CDR2 YYNGEE, per germline. The CDR3 is 15 residues long. Trimming stripped 2 bases from V and 7 bases from J, with 13 bases between. CDR3 region: CASSVEGLDNSPLHF. In DNA, the CDR3 is TGTGCCAGCAGCGTGGAGGGATTAGACAATTCACCCCTCCACTTT.

In its sample, this clonotype was seen many times. The rearrangement uses TRBV6-5 and TRBJ1-2; D is uncertain. CDR3 length: 13 residues. V shed 3 bases and J shed 0 bases, with 5 bases lying between them. Germline loops: CDR1 MNHEY, CDR2 SVGAGI. CDR3 region: CASSYNPNYGYTF. The CDR3 nucleotides read TGTGCCAGCAGTTATAACCCTAACTATGGCTACACCTTC.

Many counts were recorded for this clonotype. This chain uses TRBV28 with TRBJ1-1, with 7 nucleotides matching TRBD1. Germline V gene data show CDR1 as MDHEN and CDR2 as SYDVKM. The V and J ends lost 5 bases and 3 bases, in that order; junction bases with no gene match: 6. The CDR3 runs to 14 residues. The CDR3 coding sequence is TGTGCCAGCAGTCCCCAGGGGGGCTACACTGAAGCTTTCTTT. It specifies CASSPQGGYTEAFF.

The rearrangement uses TRBV11-2 and TRBJ2-5, with D tentatively TRBD1 or TRBD2 (5 bases each). This CDR3 has 15 amino acids. Germline CDR1 and CDR2: SGHAT and FQNNGV. Between the trimmed V and J ends, which lost 4 bases and 2 bases, there was a span of 14 bases. CDR3 nucleotides: TGTGCCAGCAGCTGGGAGTGGGGGAAACAAGAGACCCAGTACTTC. It translates to CASSWEWGKQETQYF.

This clonotype was seen many times. The rearrangement joins TRBV18 to TRBJ1-1, with 8 positions matching TRBD1. Trimming cost V 3 bases and J 3 bases; bases outside gene matches: 6. The length of the CDR3 is 15 residues. The germline CDR1 and CDR2 sequences are KGHSH and LQKENI. The CDR3, as DNA: TGTGCCAGCTCACCCCGGACAGGGAGGGACACTGAAGCTTTCTTT. Its translation: CASSPRTGRDTEAFF.

This clonotype was observed many times. The CDR3 sequence is CASRPAPGLENIQYF. In DNA, the CDR3 is TGTGCCAGCAGGCCAGCACCGGGGCTGGAAAACATTCAGTACTTC. This chain uses TRBV7-9 with TRBJ2-4; D possibly uses TRBD1 or TRBD2 (5 bases each). The germline V gene has CDR1 SEHNR and CDR2 FQNEAQ (reference sequence). With 6 bases removed from V and 5 bases from J, the gap between germline ends came to 17 bases. This CDR3 is 15 amino acids long.

This clonotype was recorded a few times. J is TRBJ2-3 and V is TRBV2; 10 positions agree with TRBD2. After removal of 2 bases from V and 8 bases from J, the junction contained 4 bases not matched to a gene. The CDR3 extends over 14 amino acids. CDR1 is SNHLY, CDR2 FYNNEI, per germline. CDR3 region: CASSESGRAGTQYF. The CDR3 DNA is TGTGCCAGCAGTGAAAGCGGGAGGGCCGGTACGCAGTATTTT. Combining the CDR3 with reference TRBV2 and TRBJ2-3 gives the whole variable domain EPEVTQTPSHQVTQMGQEVILRCVPISNHLYFYWYRQILGQKVEFLVSFYNNEISEKSEIFDDQFSVERPDGSNFTLKIRSTKLEDSAMYFCASSESGRAGTQYFGPGTRLTVL.

This clonotype was counted many times. The chain is built from TRBV29-1 and TRBJ1-2; D gene ambiguous. The germline V gene encodes CDR1 SQVTM and CDR2 ANQGSEA. This CDR3 is built from 12 residues. V was pared by 6 bases and J by 5 bases, with 13 bases between. The CDR3 coding sequence is TGCAGCGTATGGATACTGACTTATGGCTACACCTTC. Translation: CSVWILTYGYTF. Full variable domain (missing parts from reference TRBV29-1 and TRBJ1-2): SAVISQKPSRDICQRGTSLTIQCQVDSQVTMMFWYRQQPGQSLTLIATANQGSEATYESGFVIDKFPISRPNLTFSTLTVSNMSPEDSSIYLCSVWILTYGYTFGSGTRLTVV.

The chain uses TRBV6-1 and TRBJ1-1; TRBD1 matches at 7 bases. With V trimmed by 6 bases and J by 2 bases, 9 bases remained unmatched. Germline V gives CDR1 MNHNS, CDR2 SASEGT. This CDR3 has 15 residues. The CDR3 region is CASSQGQWVNTEAFF. Here the CDR3 DNA reads TGTGCCAGCAGCCAGGGACAGTGGGTTAACACTGAAGCTTTCTTT.

This clonotype was detected only a few times. V and J are TRBV9 and TRBJ1-5; D is perhaps TRBD1 (5 bases). In germline, CDR1 is SGDLS, CDR2 YYNGEE. Trimming cost V 4 bases and J 1 base, with 12 bases left between them. There are 15 residues in the CDR3. In DNA, the CDR3 is TGTGCCAGCAGCCCAGGGACGTCGAGCAATCAGCCCCAGCATTTT. Amino acids: CASSPGTSSNQPQHF.

The chain links TRBV12-3 or TRBV12-4 to TRBJ1-1, with 7 positions matching TRBD1. The CDR3 length is 13 residues. J was trimmed by 10 bases and V by 7 bases; bases with no gene match: 12. The CDR3, as DNA: TGTGCCAGCACCTCGGTCGAGGGGGCGCGAGCTTTCTTT. Its translation is CASTSVEGARAFF.

This clonotype appeared a single time. This chain links TRBV7-2 with TRBJ2-1; TRBD2 aligns across 7 bases. Trimming took 1 base from V and 8 from J; bases not matched to a gene: 2. Germline V gives CDR1 SGHTA, CDR2 FQGNSA. The CDR3 totals 13 residues. The CDR3 here is CASSLGGSDEQFF. CDR3 in DNA: TGTGCCAGCAGCTTAGGCGGGAGTGATGAGCAGTTCTTC.

This clonotype has only a few counts. The chain combines TRBV7-2 with TRBJ2-2; D gene unclear. Germline lookup yields CDR1 SGHTA and CDR2 FQGNSA. V gave up 0 bases and J gave up 4 bases, with 6 bases separating them. The length of the CDR3 is 14 residues. CDR3 residues: CASSLAWTTGELFF. The CDR3 bases are TGTGCCAGCAGCTTAGCGTGGACCACCGGGGAGCTGTTTTTT.

This clonotype was detected ten times or more. J is TRBJ1-5 and V is TRBV6-4; weak D call: TRBD1 (6 bases). The CDR3 loop spans 17 amino acids. Germline V gives CDR1 MRHNA, CDR2 SNTAGT. V dropped 6 bases and J dropped 1 base, with 19 bases sitting between them. CDR3 region: CASRQGHRASSNQPQHF. CDR3 sequence (DNA): TGTGCCAGCAGGCAGGGACATCGTGCGAGCAGCAATCAGCCCCAGCATTTT.

In its sample, this clonotype was seen many times. The chain couples TRBV2 to TRBJ1-5; D ambiguous. Trimming took 3 bases from V and 0 from J, leaving 6 bases between them. CDR3 length equals 14 residues. From germline, CDR1 is SNHLY and CDR2 FYNNEI. Here the CDR3 DNA reads TGTGCCAGCAGTGACAGGATTAGCAATCAGCCCCAGCATTTT. It codes for CASSDRISNQPQHF.

This clonotype was seen many times. The chain is built from TRBV12-3 or TRBV12-4 and TRBJ1-1; D unclear. Trimming took 4 bases from V and 6 from J, leaving 12 bases between them. The CDR3 length is 13 residues. The DNA for the CDR3 is TGTGCCAGCAGTTCCTTCGGCGGGGCTGAAGCTTTCTTT. Translation: CASSSFGGAEAFF.

In this sample, this clonotype turned up many times. The chain carries TRBV5-6 and TRBJ2-3, with TRBD2 matching 14 bases. This CDR3 is 16 amino acids long. The trim removed 4 bases at V and 7 bases at J, leaving 8 bases unmatched. The germline V gene encodes CDR1 SGHDT and CDR2 YYEEEE. CDR3 DNA: TGTGCCAGCAGCGTGCCGGGACTAGCGGGAGTAAATACGCAGTATTTT. It yields the protein CASSVPGLAGVNTQYF.

This clonotype has a count of ten or more. The DNA for the CDR3 is TGTGCCAGCAGCCCCGGGGGGGGGAGCTCCTACGAGCAGTACTTC. This codes for CASSPGGGSSYEQYF. The rearrangement uses TRBV6-1 and TRBJ2-7, with 8 nucleotides matching TRBD2. Germline V gene data show CDR1 as MNHNS and CDR2 as SASEGT. V lost 6 bases and J lost 0; bases outside the gene matches: 7. The CDR3 has 15 amino acids.

This clonotype was seen ten or more times. The CDR3 DNA follows: TGCGCCAGCAGCCTCGGACTAGCGGGGCCAAACATTCAGTACTTC. This codes for CASSLGLAGPNIQYF. The rearrangement uses TRBV4-1 and TRBJ2-4; 12 bases align to TRBD2. J gave up 6 bases and V 4 bases, and 4 bases lay outside the gene matches. Germline V gene lookup returns CDR1 MGHRA and CDR2 YSYEKL. This CDR3 comprises 15 residues.

This clonotype was counted many times. The gene calls are TRBV6-1 and TRBJ1-2; D perhaps matches TRBD1 (5 bases). Germline values: CDR1 MNHNS, CDR2 SASEGT. CDR3 length: 13 amino acids. V was pared by 6 bases and J by 6 bases, with 14 bases between. The CDR3: CASSQGTINGYTF. In nucleotides, the CDR3 is TGTGCCAGCAGCCAGGGCACTATTAATGGCTACACCTTC.

This clonotype came up a few times. V gene TRBV9 combines with J gene TRBJ2-5; 7 positions match TRBD1. CDR3 length: 13 amino acids. CDR1 is SGDLS and CDR2 is YYNGEE in the germline V gene. V trimming: 4 bases; J trimming: 2 bases; junction bases outside the gene matches: 2. CDR3 residues: CASSQGQQETQYF. Here the CDR3 DNA reads TGTGCCAGCAGCCAGGGACAGCAAGAGACCCAGTACTTC.

V usage is TRBV9 and J usage is TRBJ2-2; D unclear. Trimming cost V 0 bases and J 7 bases, with 4 bases left between them. The CDR3 has 12 amino acids. The germline gives CDR1 SGDLS, CDR2 YYNGEE. The CDR3 nucleotides are TGTGCCAGCAGCGTAGCGGACGGGGAGCTGTTTTTT. It is translated as CASSVADGELFF.

This clonotype occurred many times. The CDR3 loop is CSVVSQMNTEAFF. The CDR3 coding sequence is TGCAGCGTTGTATCACAGATGAACACTGAAGCTTTCTTT. The chain carries TRBV29-1 and TRBJ1-1; D not resolved. Deletions cut 4 bases from V and 0 bases from J, with 9 bases between. Germline V CDR1 and CDR2: SQVTM, ANQGSEA. CDR3 size: 13 residues.

This chain uses TRBV27 with TRBJ2-7; 9 nucleotides match TRBD1. The CDR3 has 14 amino acids. V lost 5 bases and J lost 2; bases outside the gene matches: 4. CDR1 and CDR2 from the germline V gene are MNHEY and SMNVEV (reference sequence). In DNA form, the CDR3 reads TGTGCCAGCAGTATGACAGGGGGGGCCTACGAGCAGTACTTC. This encodes CASSMTGGAYEQYF.

This rearrangement joins TRBV7-8 to TRBJ1-2; 9 bases match TRBD1. V was pared by 5 bases and J by 7 bases, with 5 bases of the junction left unmatched. There are 13 residues in the CDR3. CDR1 and CDR2 from the germline V gene are SGHVS and FQNEAQ. The CDR3 nucleotides are TGTGCCAGCAGCGACAGGGGGTTCTTTGGCTACACCTTC. This encodes CASSDRGFFGYTF.

The V call is TRBV12-3 or TRBV12-4, the J call TRBJ2-5, with TRBD2 matching over 9 bases. The CDR3 sequence is 18 residues long. V lost 5 bases, J lost 0 bases, and 13 bases stayed unmatched. CDR3 amino acids: CASSQSRTSVRHQETQYF. CDR3 nucleotides: TGTGCCAGCAGTCAATCCCGGACTAGCGTCCGGCACCAAGAGACCCAGTACTTC.

Details on this clonotype: One end of the junction fails to match germline, which may point to a read error. This rearrangement joins TRBV6-2 or TRBV6-3 to TRBJ2-5; D may be TRBD1 (6 bases). The J call is in doubt because the DNA end fits TRBJ2-7 better. The germline gives CDR1 MNHEY, CDR2 SVGEGT. The CDR3 is 15 residues long. The CDR3 loop reads CASSSTRTDTYEQYF. The CDR3 DNA sequence: TGCGCCAGCAGTTCAACACGGACAGATACCTACGAGCAGTACTTC.